These 13 T cell receptor beta chains were sequenced from one sample in a study of T-cell memory formation after mild COVID-19. In TCRdb, the 5' RACE reads were re-called with MiXCR into one record per CDR3 protein. The table records about 400,000 distinct CDR3 sequences, about a sixth of them present only once. The sample was PBMCs or a T cell subset sorted from them (not recorded which). The receptors derive from a man between 18 and 29 years old who had mild COVID-19 (a few samples of this study predate the infection). Cell type and time point are not known.

This chain links TRBV19 with TRBJ1-5, with D maybe TRBD1 (6 bases). CDR1 and CDR2 from the germline V gene are LNHDA and SQIVND (reference sequence). Trimming cost V 5 bases and J 0 bases, with 26 bases left between them. This CDR3 region has 20 residues. CDR3 nucleotides: TGTGCCAGTAGTCTGTTTCTCCTCGGACAGACCGGACTTAGCAATCAGCCCCAGCATTTT. This translates into CASSLFLLGQTGLSNQPQHF.

With regard to this clonotype: Just one base apart from a much larger clone, this may be a read error. The chain combines TRBV4-2 with TRBJ2-7; the D call may be TRBD1 or TRBD2 (5 bases each). Germline loops: CDR1 LGHNA, CDR2 YNFKEQ. The V gene lost 3 bases and the J gene lost 0 bases, with 9 bases spanning the gap. This CDR3 comprises 14 residues. CDR3: CASSQTGASYEQYF. In nucleotides, the CDR3 is TGTGCCAGCAGCCAGACCGGGGCCTCCTACGAGCAGTACTTC.

The chain joins TRBV6-6 to TRBJ2-7; D may be TRBD2 (5 bases). Trimming shortened V by 6 bases and J by 3 bases, and 9 bases separated the two germline ends. CDR1 and CDR2 (germline): MNHNY, SVGAGI (reference sequence). This CDR3 is 12 amino acids long. CDR3 in amino acids: CASSARDYEQYV. For the CDR3, the DNA is TGTGCCAGCAGCGCCCGGGACTACGAGCAGTACGTC.

This clonotype was recorded a few times. The chain uses TRBV20-1 and TRBJ2-5; maybe TRBD2 (6 bases). CDR1 is DFQATT and CDR2 is SNEGSKA in the germline V gene (reference sequence). V was cut by 2 bases and J by 1 base, with 8 bases left in between. The CDR3 has 13 residues. CDR3: CSARRGSQETQYF. The DNA for the CDR3 is TGCAGTGCTAGACGGGGGAGCCAAGAGACCCAGTACTTC.

This clonotype was counted a few times. The rearrangement links TRBV7-9 to TRBJ2-1, with D possibly being TRBD1 (5 bases). V lost 5 bases to trimming and J lost 3 bases, with 17 bases between them. The germline V gene encodes CDR1 SEHNR and CDR2 FQNEAQ (reference sequence). This CDR3 is built from 16 residues. CDR3 DNA: TGTGCCAGCAGCACCAGAGAAGACAGATACTACAATGAGCAGTTCTTC. Translated: CASSTREDRYYNEQFF.

The V gene is TRBV12-3 or TRBV12-4, the J gene TRBJ1-4, with 7 bases fitting TRBD1. V lost 5 bases, J lost 8 bases, and 11 bases stayed unmatched. The CDR3 loop spans 15 amino acids. In DNA form, the CDR3 reads TGTGCCAGCAGTGCCAAACAGGGGTGGATCGAAAAACTGTTTTTT. It is translated as CASSAKQGWIEKLFF.

This sequence joins TRBV7-9 and TRBJ1-4; D is unresolved. CDR3 length equals 12 residues. With 3 bases removed from V and 8 bases from J, the gap between germline ends came to 7 bases. Germline CDR1 reads SEHNR; CDR2 reads FQNEAQ (reference sequence). The CDR3 protein is CASSLDREKLFF. The CDR3 DNA is TGTGCCAGCAGCTTGGACCGGGAAAAACTGTTTTTT.

The rearrangement uses TRBV20-1 and TRBJ1-1, with D unclear. V lost 6 bases to trimming and J lost 7 bases, with 12 bases between them. CDR3 length equals 11 residues. Germline V gene sequence: CDR1 DFQATT, CDR2 SNEGSKA (reference sequence). The CDR3 DNA reads as TGCAGTGCCCGAGCGGTCAATGAAGCTTTCTTT. It yields the protein CSARAVNEAFF.

This clonotype was seen repeatedly, ten times or more. This chain links TRBV6-5 with TRBJ2-7; weak D call: TRBD1 (5 bases). Germline V gives CDR1 MNHEY, CDR2 SVGAGI. The length of the CDR3 is 11 residues. V dropped 5 bases and J dropped 7 bases, with 9 bases sitting between them. The CDR3 sequence: CASSRGQEQYF. CDR3 bases: TGTGCCAGCAGTAGAGGACAAGAGCAGTACTTC.

The V and J genes are TRBV5-1 and TRBJ1-1, with a possible D match to TRBD1 (5 bases). V was cut by 5 bases and J by 4 bases, with 15 bases left in between. The length of the CDR3 is 14 residues. Germline V gene sequence: CDR1 SGHRS, CDR2 YFSETQ. The DNA of the CDR3 is TGCGCCAGCAGTTACGGGACCAGCTCCACTGAAGCTTTCTTT. This gives the protein CASSYGTSSTEAFF.

This chain uses TRBV6-5 with TRBJ1-1; D is perhaps TRBD1 (6 bases). CDR1 MNHEY and CDR2 SVGAGI come from the germline V gene. The ends were cut back, 5 bases at V and 9 bases at J, with 19 bases in the middle. The CDR3 is 14 residues long. CDR3 in amino acids: CASSLPGAPGQAFF. The CDR3, as DNA: TGTGCCAGCAGTCTCCCGGGGGCCCCCGGGCAAGCTTTCTTT.

The table lists this clonotype with a few counts. J is TRBJ1-1 and V is TRBV18; D might be TRBD1 (5 bases). V gave up 4 bases and J gave up 5 bases, with 17 bases separating them. The germline gives CDR1 KGHSH, CDR2 LQKENI. This CDR3 region has 15 residues. This CDR3 is CASSLPGGGGTEAFF. For the CDR3, the DNA is TGTGCCAGCTCACTCCCGGGGGGGGGAGGAACTGAAGCTTTCTTT.

The chain recombines TRBV29-1 with TRBJ2-1; TRBD1 matches 8 bases. The CDR3 is 14 residues long. Germline values: CDR1 SQVTM, CDR2 ANQGSEA. V lost 2 bases and J lost 9; bases outside the gene matches: 9. CDR3 region: CSVEQGAGLVEQFF. The CDR3 bases are TGCAGCGTTGAACAGGGGGCAGGTTTAGTTGAGCAGTTCTTC.